Reported below is one TCR beta chain. Its cognate antigen is unknown. The study sampled blood at baseline, cycle 4 day 1, and cycle 7 day 1. The CDR3 consists of 17 residues. V dropped 2 bases and J dropped 0 bases, with 13 bases sitting between them. CDR1 is LGHNA and CDR2 is YSLEER in the germline V gene. Some clones are missing from TCRdb's copy, which holds only in-frame ones; the method was immunoSEQ multiplex PCR. Here the sample spans about 99,000 clones, approximately 93% being singletons. The sample originates from a study of OX40 agonist ivuxolimab in advanced cancers. The overall study: Three partial responders included one hepatocellular carcinoma patient and two cutaneous melanoma patients. The study, taken as a whole, reports: Individuals who were partial responders at 0.1-3.0 mg/kg had clonal expansion that ranked among the lowest.

The chain uses TRBV4-3 and TRBJ2-2, with D unresolved. The sequencing here drew on CD4+ or CD8+ T cells sorted from blood, taken in a trial of the OX40 agonist ivuxolimab. The TCR sequence derives from an adult with an advanced solid tumor such as melanoma, head and neck, liver or kidney cancer. The CDR3 spells CASSQLVSPTNTGELFF. CDR3 DNA: TGCGCCAGCAGCCAATTAGTCAGCCCGACGAACACCGGGGAGCTGTTTTTT.